A selection of T cell receptor beta chains follows, all from one sample in a study of response to subunit inactivated influenza vaccine. TCRdb used MiXCR to reprocess the RT-PCR reads, holding one entry per CDR3 protein. The table lists more than 450,000 distinct CDR3 sequences, roughly 10% of them singletons. The material sequenced was PBMCs from blood, taken on the day of vaccination. These TCRs come from a man aged 45 to 65 who received an inactivated influenza vaccine. The CDR3 runs from the conserved cysteine through the conserved F or W. The D gene is left open where the match is weak. Size is stated for part of the rows, as once, few or many counts, or as a class when the clone is expanded.

size	J	D	V	CDR3	DNA
many	TRBJ2-7	NA	TRBV2	CASSDVGIQYF	TGTGCCAGCAGTGATGTGGGGATCCAGTACTTC
few	TRBJ1-4	NA	TRBV6-2/TRBV6-3	CASTSRRGNEKLFF	TGTGCCAGCACCTCCCGGAGGGGGAATGAAAAACTGTTTTTT
few	TRBJ2-1	TRBD1	TRBV5-5	CASSYPAGTDLPQFF	TGTGCCAGCAGCTACCCTGCCGGGACAGATCTTCCCCAGTTCTTC
few	TRBJ2-5	NA	TRBV5-5	CASSLGTAALGTQYF	TGTGCCAGCAGCTTGGGGACAGCCGCTTTGGGGACCCAGTACTTC
NA	TRBJ2-5	TRBD2	TRBV20-1	CSASGGTQETQYF	TGCAGTGCTAGCGGGGGGACCCAAGAGACCCAGTACTTC
NA	TRBJ2-1	NA	TRBV12-3/TRBV12-4	CASSPRWGAQGNEQFF	TGTGCCAGCAGCCCCCGGTGGGGGGCCCAGGGCAATGAGCAGTTCTTC
few	TRBJ2-5	NA	TRBV20-1	CSATMGGRSETQYF	TGCAGTGCCACCATGGGGGGAAGGTCAGAGACCCAGTACTTC
few	TRBJ2-1	TRBD2	TRBV28	CASRYGGSSYNEQFF	TGTGCCAGCAGGTACGGGGGGAGCTCCTACAATGAGCAGTTCTTC
NA	TRBJ2-2	TRBD1	TRBV7-3	CASSSQGVDTGELFF	TGTGCCAGCAGCTCGCAGGGGGTCGACACCGGGGAGCTGTTTTTT
NA	TRBJ2-5	NA	TRBV29-1	CSVDRQLETQYF	TGCAGCGTTGACCGACAGTTGGAGACCCAGTACTTC
many	TRBJ2-2	NA	TRBV7-8	CASSPTENTGELFF	TGTGCCAGCAGCCCTACAGAAAACACCGGGGAGCTGTTTTTT
many	TRBJ1-2	TRBD1	TRBV29-1	CSVPGTGSPGYTF	TGCAGCGTACCCGGGACAGGGTCTCCTGGCTACACCTTC
NA	TRBJ2-1	NA	TRBV12-3/TRBV12-4	CASSLLRAIDEQFF	TGTGCCAGCAGCCTACTCAGGGCGATCGATGAGCAGTTCTTC
NA	TRBJ2-1	NA	TRBV2	CASSEEGRVNEQFF	TGTGCCAGCAGTGAGGAGGGGCGCGTTAATGAGCAGTTCTTC
few	TRBJ2-1	NA	TRBV5-1	CASSLNTGRGYNEQFF	TGCGCCAGCAGCTTAAACACAGGTCGGGGCTACAATGAGCAGTTCTTC
many	TRBJ2-5	TRBD1	TRBV5-1	CASRTGFQETQYF	TGCGCCAGCAGGACAGGGTTTCAAGAGACCCAGTACTTC
few	TRBJ1-1	NA	TRBV10-3	CAISVQGGGTEAFF	TGTGCCATCAGTGTACAGGGAGGAGGCACTGAAGCTTTCTTT
NA	TRBJ2-1	NA	TRBV28	CASRDGGSSYNEQFF	TGTGCCAGCAGGGACGGGGGTAGCTCCTACAATGAGCAGTTCTTC
few	TRBJ1-1	NA	TRBV29-1	CSVYQRGTEAFF	TGCAGCGTTTACCAAAGGGGCACTGAAGCTTTCTTT
NA	TRBJ1-3	NA	TRBV7-2	CASSYKRTNQGNTIYF	TGTGCCAGCAGCTACAAGAGGACAAACCAAGGAAACACCATATATTTT
NA	TRBJ1-2	NA	TRBV5-1	CASSLSHQYGYTF	TGCGCCAGCAGCTTGTCCCATCAATATGGCTACACCTTC
many	TRBJ2-7	TRBD1	TRBV4-2	CASSPRDRAYEQYF	TGTGCCAGCAGCCCCCGGGACAGAGCCTACGAGCAGTACTTC
NA	TRBJ1-5	NA	TRBV28	CASSHYGDLGVQSDQPQHF	TGTGCCAGCAGTCACTACGGAGACTTAGGGGTGCAATCGGATCAGCCCCAGCATTTT
NA	TRBJ2-1	NA	TRBV5-6	CASSLGAGTEQFF	TGTGCCAGCAGCTTGGGCGCCGGTACCGAGCAGTTCTTC
NA	TRBJ2-2	TRBD1	TRBV7-8	CASSRDRDTGELFF	TGTGCCAGCAGTCGGGACAGGGACACCGGGGAGCTGTTTTTT
NA	TRBJ2-3	NA	TRBV2	CASSHMSGPDTQYF	TGTGCCAGCAGCCATATGTCGGGACCAGATACGCAGTATTTT
few	TRBJ2-2	TRBD1	TRBV7-9	CASSDRDRALTGELFF	TGTGCCAGCAGCGACCGGGACAGGGCTTTGACCGGGGAGCTGTTTTTT
few	TRBJ2-7	TRBD2	TRBV7-9	CASSGSGRAYEQYF	TGTGCCAGCAGCGGTAGCGGGAGGGCGTACGAGCAGTACTTC
few	TRBJ1-5	NA	TRBV6-1	CASNKRDGVAINQPQHF	TGTGCCAGCAACAAACGGGACGGCGTAGCGATCAATCAGCCCCAGCATTTT
few	TRBJ2-7	TRBD2	TRBV27	CASRVGLAASYEQYF	TGTGCCAGCAGGGTGGGACTAGCGGCCTCCTACGAGCAGTACTTC
many	TRBJ2-3	TRBD2	TRBV12-3/TRBV12-4	CASSLRLASTDTQYF	TGTGCCAGCAGTTTACGACTAGCTAGCACAGATACGCAGTATTTT